This TCR beta chain was identified during a study of blood T cell repertoires in COVID-19. Study in general: Samples representing acute and convalescent COVID-19 were sourced from the United States, Italy and Spain.

CDR1 is SGDLS, CDR2 YYNGEE, per germline. Trimming removed 3 bases from V and 4 bases from J, with 10 bases in between. CDR3 size: 14 residues. The method was immunoSEQ multiplex PCR; TCRdb's version includes in-frame clones alone and lacks a portion of them. The profile covers over 300,000 clones, with around 85% appearing a single time and over 2% taken by the ten largest. The sample was PBMCs or T cells enriched from blood (not recorded which). V is TRBV9 and J is TRBJ2-2; possibly TRBD2 for D (6 bases). This sequence originates from a man aged 25 to 40 who had recovered from COVID-19. The CDR3 DNA reads as TGTGCCAGCAGCGGGGTGGGAGGCACCGGGGAGCTGTTTTTT. Its translation is CASSGVGGTGELFF.